These T cell receptor beta chains were read from a single sample in a study of response to subunit inactivated influenza vaccine. TCRdb reprocessed the RT-PCR reads with MiXCR, giving one entry per CDR3 protein. The sample lists roughly 790,000 distinct CDR3 sequences, approximately 22% occurring once. The sequencing used PBMCs from blood, collected 4 to 6 days after vaccination. The receptor set was obtained from a man aged 50-60 years who received an inactivated influenza vaccine. Each CDR3 is given with its conserved first and last residue. Fields, in order: CDR3 length, J gene, clone size, D gene, V gene, CDR3 protein, CDR3 DNA. A D gene is named only where the DNA matches it firmly. A row's size may be missing; if present it is once, few, many or a size class.

len: 14; j_gene: TRBJ2-2; abundance: few; d_gene: .; v_gene: TRBV7-2; CDR3aa: CASSLSTLPGELFF; CDR3nt: TGTGCCAGCAGCTTATCGACCCTCCCCGGGGAGCTGTTTTTT
len: 12; j_gene: TRBJ1-1; abundance: few; d_gene: .; v_gene: TRBV7-2; CDR3aa: CASSLGQVEAFF; CDR3nt: TGTGCCAGCAGCTTAGGTCAGGTTGAAGCTTTCTTT
len: 14; j_gene: TRBJ2-5; abundance: many; d_gene: .; v_gene: TRBV7-2; CDR3aa: CASSRTGNQETQYF; CDR3nt: TGTGCCAGCTCCCGAACAGGGAACCAAGAGACCCAGTACTTC
len: 14; j_gene: TRBJ2-1; abundance: few; d_gene: TRBD2; v_gene: TRBV6-2/TRBV6-3; CDR3aa: CASRLSGLYNEQFF; CDR3nt: TGTGCCAGCAGACTTAGCGGGTTGTACAATGAGCAGTTCTTC
len: 14; j_gene: TRBJ2-7; abundance: .; d_gene: TRBD1; v_gene: TRBV5-1; CDR3aa: CASSKTGDLNEQYF; CDR3nt: TGCGCCAGCAGCAAAACAGGGGATCTCAACGAGCAGTACTTC
len: 18; j_gene: TRBJ2-1; abundance: few; d_gene: .; v_gene: TRBV5-6; CDR3aa: CASSPRDRRGKSYNEQFF; CDR3nt: TGTGCCAGCAGCCCCCGGGACCGAAGGGGGAAATCCTACAATGAGCAGTTCTTC
len: 15; j_gene: TRBJ1-2; abundance: .; d_gene: TRBD1; v_gene: TRBV6-1; CDR3aa: CASSQGQGPDYGYTF; CDR3nt: TGTGCCAGCAGTCAAGGACAGGGTCCCGACTATGGCTACACCTTC
len: 18; j_gene: TRBJ2-7; abundance: .; d_gene: TRBD2; v_gene: TRBV5-1; CDR3aa: CASSPGLARGVGFYEQYF; CDR3nt: TGCGCCAGCAGCCCGGGACTAGCGAGAGGAGTTGGGTTCTACGAGCAGTACTTC
len: 14; j_gene: TRBJ2-5; abundance: few; d_gene: .; v_gene: TRBV6-1; CDR3aa: CASSPREAMATQYF; CDR3nt: TGTGCCAGCAGTCCCCGGGAAGCAATGGCGACCCAGTACTTC
len: 16; j_gene: TRBJ2-1; abundance: few; d_gene: TRBD2; v_gene: TRBV6-1; CDR3aa: CASSLLRTSGNNEQFF; CDR3nt: TGTGCCAGCAGTCTTCTACGGACTAGCGGCAACAATGAGCAGTTCTTC
len: 17; j_gene: TRBJ2-3; abundance: few; d_gene: TRBD2; v_gene: TRBV28; CDR3aa: CASSSRGLAGGEDTQYF; CDR3nt: TGTGCCAGCAGTTCAAGAGGACTAGCGGGAGGTGAAGATACGCAGTATTTT
len: 13; j_gene: TRBJ2-5; abundance: many; d_gene: .; v_gene: TRBV10-3; CDR3aa: CAISESQGETQYF; CDR3nt: TGTGCCATCAGTGAGAGCCAGGGGGAGACCCAGTACTTC
len: 15; j_gene: TRBJ1-3; abundance: many; d_gene: .; v_gene: TRBV13; CDR3aa: CASSLGLAGGNTIYF; CDR3nt: TGTGCCAGCAGCTTAGGCCTGGCTGGAGGAAACACCATATATTTT
len: 15; j_gene: TRBJ2-7; abundance: few; d_gene: TRBD2; v_gene: TRBV7-2; CDR3aa: CASSLWSGVSYEQYF; CDR3nt: TGTGCCAGCAGCTTATGGAGCGGGGTATCCTACGAGCAGTACTTC
len: 18; j_gene: TRBJ2-3; abundance: .; d_gene: TRBD2; v_gene: TRBV11-1; CDR3aa: CASSQPRGAAHSTDMQYF; CDR3nt: TGTGCCAGCAGCCAACCGCGGGGGGCCGCTCATAGCACAGATATGCAGTATTTT
len: 14; j_gene: TRBJ2-7; abundance: many; d_gene: TRBD1; v_gene: TRBV7-2; CDR3aa: CASSSLLTGNEQYF; CDR3nt: TGTGCCAGCAGCTCACTCCTGACAGGGAACGAGCAGTACTTC
len: 15; j_gene: TRBJ2-5; abundance: .; d_gene: TRBD1; v_gene: TRBV5-4; CDR3aa: CASSLYTGDQETQYF; CDR3nt: TGTGCCAGCAGCCTATATACAGGGGATCAAGAGACCCAGTACTTC
len: 16; j_gene: TRBJ2-7; abundance: .; d_gene: .; v_gene: TRBV20-1; CDR3aa: CSARVFSQRVPYEQYF; CDR3nt: TGCAGTGCTAGAGTGTTCTCGCAACGAGTTCCCTACGAGCAGTACTTC
len: 14; j_gene: TRBJ2-3; abundance: many; d_gene: .; v_gene: TRBV6-5; CDR3aa: CASSSGTITDTQYF; CDR3nt: TGTGCCAGCAGTTCCGGGACGATCACAGATACGCAGTATTTT
len: 15; j_gene: TRBJ2-1; abundance: .; d_gene: TRBD1; v_gene: TRBV4-2; CDR3aa: CASSRSTGSSNEQFF; CDR3nt: TGTGCCAGCAGCCGCTCGACAGGGTCCTCCAATGAGCAGTTCTTC
len: 14; j_gene: TRBJ1-1; abundance: few; d_gene: .; v_gene: TRBV12-3/TRBV12-4; CDR3aa: CASNYRGGPAEAFF; CDR3nt: TGTGCCAGCAATTATCGAGGGGGACCGGCTGAAGCTTTCTTT
len: 16; j_gene: TRBJ1-4; abundance: .; d_gene: .; v_gene: TRBV29-1; CDR3aa: CSVDSGSNAENEKLFF; CDR3nt: TGCAGCGTTGATTCGGGTTCCAATGCTGAAAATGAAAAACTGTTTTTT
len: 16; j_gene: TRBJ1-6; abundance: .; d_gene: .; v_gene: TRBV6-5; CDR3aa: CASSSQGSTYNSPLHF; CDR3nt: TGTGCCAGCAGTTCTCAGGGGAGCACCTATAATTCACCCCTCCACTTT
len: 16; j_gene: TRBJ2-4; abundance: .; d_gene: TRBD1; v_gene: TRBV28; CDR3aa: CASRTSGTVAKNIQYF; CDR3nt: TGTGCCAGCAGGACCTCCGGGACAGTAGCCAAAAACATTCAGTACTTC
len: 18; j_gene: TRBJ2-2; abundance: few; d_gene: TRBD2; v_gene: TRBV5-1; CDR3aa: CASRGGGLAGGGTGELFF; CDR3nt: TGCGCCAGCAGAGGAGGGGGCCTAGCGGGAGGAGGAACCGGGGAGCTGTTTTTT
len: 15; j_gene: TRBJ2-2; abundance: many; d_gene: TRBD2; v_gene: TRBV12-3/TRBV12-4; CDR3aa: CASSLGTRPTGELFF; CDR3nt: TGTGCCAGCAGTTTAGGGACTAGGCCCACCGGGGAGCTGTTTTTT
len: 13; j_gene: TRBJ1-4; abundance: .; d_gene: .; v_gene: TRBV3-1; CDR3aa: CASSQDPGEKLFF; CDR3nt: TGTGCCAGCAGCCAAGATCCGGGAGAAAAACTGTTTTTT
len: 15; j_gene: TRBJ1-1; abundance: .; d_gene: TRBD1; v_gene: TRBV3-1; CDR3aa: CASSHRQGMNTEAFF; CDR3nt: TGTGCCAGCAGCCACAGACAGGGGATGAACACTGAAGCTTTCTTT
len: 14; j_gene: TRBJ1-5; abundance: .; d_gene: .; v_gene: TRBV12-3/TRBV12-4; CDR3aa: CASSFTGFIRPQHF; CDR3nt: TGTGCCAGCAGTTTTACGGGATTTATAAGGCCCCAGCATTTT
len: 14; j_gene: TRBJ2-5; abundance: few; d_gene: .; v_gene: TRBV5-1; CDR3aa: CASSSDGEGETQYF; CDR3nt: TGCGCCAGCAGTTCGGACGGCGAGGGAGAGACCCAGTACTTC
len: 17; j_gene: TRBJ2-1; abundance: few; d_gene: TRBD1; v_gene: TRBV28; CDR3aa: CASKNGGQGGRGNEQFF; CDR3nt: TGTGCCAGCAAAAACGGGGGACAGGGAGGACGAGGAAATGAGCAGTTCTTC
len: 14; j_gene: TRBJ1-2; abundance: .; d_gene: .; v_gene: TRBV20-1; CDR3aa: CSARALGGYYGYTF; CDR3nt: TGCAGTGCTAGAGCTTTAGGGGGTTACTATGGCTACACCTTC
len: 13; j_gene: TRBJ2-2; abundance: .; d_gene: .; v_gene: TRBV7-2; CDR3aa: CASSSRATGELFF; CDR3nt: TGTGCCAGCAGCTCCAGGGCGACCGGGGAGCTGTTTTTT
len: 16; j_gene: TRBJ2-5; abundance: .; d_gene: TRBD1; v_gene: TRBV6-1; CDR3aa: CASSEITGTGGETQYF; CDR3nt: TGTGCCAGCAGCGAGATTACCGGGACAGGGGGGGAGACCCAGTACTTC
len: 14; j_gene: TRBJ1-4; abundance: .; d_gene: TRBD1; v_gene: TRBV6-2/TRBV6-3; CDR3aa: CASSFGQGTEKLFF; CDR3nt: TGTGCCAGCAGCTTCGGACAGGGGACTGAAAAACTGTTTTTT
len: 14; j_gene: TRBJ2-2; abundance: many; d_gene: TRBD2; v_gene: TRBV12-3/TRBV12-4; CDR3aa: CASSPRGGTGELFF; CDR3nt: TGTGCCAGCAGCCCACGGGGGGGCACCGGGGAGCTGTTTTTT
len: 13; j_gene: TRBJ2-5; abundance: .; d_gene: .; v_gene: TRBV11-2; CDR3aa: CASSVWGSETQYF; CDR3nt: TGTGCCAGCAGCGTTTGGGGATCAGAGACCCAGTACTTC
len: 12; j_gene: TRBJ2-2; abundance: .; d_gene: .; v_gene: TRBV10-3; CDR3aa: CAISTSTGELFF; CDR3nt: TGTGCCATCAGTACTAGCACCGGGGAGCTGTTTTTT
len: 11; j_gene: TRBJ2-7; abundance: .; d_gene: .; v_gene: TRBV2; CDR3aa: CASNLNYEQYF; CDR3nt: TGTGCCAGCAATCTAAACTACGAGCAGTACTTC